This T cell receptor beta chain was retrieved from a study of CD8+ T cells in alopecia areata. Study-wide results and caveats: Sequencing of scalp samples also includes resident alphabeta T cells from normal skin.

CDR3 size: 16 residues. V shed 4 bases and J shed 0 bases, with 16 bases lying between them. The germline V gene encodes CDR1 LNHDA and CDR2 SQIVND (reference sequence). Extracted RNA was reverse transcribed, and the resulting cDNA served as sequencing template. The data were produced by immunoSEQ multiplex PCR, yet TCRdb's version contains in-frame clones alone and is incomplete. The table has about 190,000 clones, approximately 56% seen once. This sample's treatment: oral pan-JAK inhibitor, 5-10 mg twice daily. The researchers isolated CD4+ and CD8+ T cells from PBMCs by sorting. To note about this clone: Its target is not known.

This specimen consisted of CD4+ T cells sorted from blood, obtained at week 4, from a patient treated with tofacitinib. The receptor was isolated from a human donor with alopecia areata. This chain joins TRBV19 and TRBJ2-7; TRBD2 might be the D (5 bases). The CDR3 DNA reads TGTGCCAGTAGTACCTGGACTGCTGTGAGCTCCTACGAGCAGTACTTC. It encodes CASSTWTAVSSYEQYF.